One sample yielded the 27 T cell receptor beta chains listed below, sequenced in a study of blood T cell repertoires in COVID-19. Some clones are missing from TCRdb's copy, which holds only in-frame ones; the method was immunoSEQ multiplex PCR. The sample has fewer than 200,000 clones, over 75% seen once. Sequencing input: peripheral blood. The receptors derive from a man in his sixties who had recovered from COVID-19.

CDR3 nucleotide sequence: TGTGCCAGTATTCCGGGGGGGATAAATCAGCCCCAGCATTTT. It encodes CASIPGGINQPQHF. This chain uses TRBV19 with TRBJ1-5; tentatively, D is TRBD1 (5 bases). Germline V CDR1 and CDR2: LNHDA, SQIVND (reference sequence). V lost 7 bases to trimming and J lost 4 bases, with 14 bases between them. This CDR3 comprises 14 residues.

The V and J genes are TRBV19 and TRBJ1-5; D is perhaps TRBD1 (5 bases). V lost 0 bases, J lost 3 bases, and 12 bases lay in between. This CDR3 has 16 residues. Per the germline V gene, CDR1 is LNHDA and CDR2 is SQIVND (reference sequence). The CDR3 loop reads CASSIDRATLNQPQHF. In DNA, the CDR3 is TGTGCCAGTAGTATAGACAGGGCCACCCTCAATCAGCCCCAGCATTTT.

The chain is built from TRBV9 and TRBJ1-2; 7 bases match TRBD1. J gave up 2 bases and V 3 bases, and 10 bases lay outside the gene matches. Germline V CDR1 and CDR2: SGDLS, YYNGEE. This CDR3 comprises 16 residues. The CDR3 sequence: CASSAQRQGVNYGYTF. The CDR3 DNA is TGTGCCAGCAGCGCCCAACGACAGGGAGTGAACTATGGCTACACCTTC.

V gene TRBV5-8 combines with J gene TRBJ2-5; TRBD2 aligns across 8 bases. There are 16 residues in the CDR3. The germline gives CDR1 SGHTS, CDR2 YDEGEE. The ends lost 0 bases at V and 4 bases at J; junction bases unmatched: 8. The CDR3 spells CASSLGRGAGGETQYF. The CDR3 region has the DNA TGTGCCAGCAGCTTGGGGCGGGGGGCCGGAGGAGAGACCCAGTACTTC. Full variable domain (rest looked up from reference TRBV5-8 and TRBJ2-5): EAGVTQSPTHLIKTRGQQATLRCSPISGHTSVYWYQQALGLGLQFLLWYDEGEERNRGNFPPRFSGRQFPNYSSELNVNALELEDSALYLCASSLGRGAGGETQYFGPGTRLLVL.

This chain connects TRBV7-2 to TRBJ2-5, with D perhaps matching TRBD2 (7 bases). Deletions cut 0 bases from V and 5 bases from J, with 16 bases between. The CDR3 runs 16 residues. CDR1 is SGHTA, CDR2 FQGNSA, per germline. CDR3 protein: CASSLAQGGAWETQYF. As DNA, the CDR3 is TGTGCCAGCAGCTTAGCCCAAGGGGGGGCATGGGAGACCCAGTACTTC.

The gene calls are TRBV5-6 and TRBJ1-5; a weak D match, TRBD1 (6 bases). With 2 bases removed from V and 5 bases from J, the gap between germline ends came to 11 bases. The CDR3 contains 14 residues. CDR1 is SGHDT and CDR2 is YYEEEE in the germline V gene. The CDR3 bases are TGTGCCAGCAGCTTTGAAGGGGGGGATCAGCCCCAGCATTTT. It translates to CASSFEGGDQPQHF.

V is TRBV12-3 or TRBV12-4 and J is TRBJ1-2; 11 bases are shared with TRBD1. V was pared by 4 bases and J by 9 bases, with 4 bases of the junction left unmatched. The CDR3 spans 13 residues. CDR3 bases: TGTGCCAGCAGTTCTGGACAGGGGGCTCGCTACACCTTC. Residues: CASSSGQGARYTF.

The rearrangement joins TRBV5-4 to TRBJ2-1; TRBD2 agrees at 8 bases. The CDR3 extends over 18 amino acids. Germline lookup yields CDR1 SGHNT and CDR2 YYREEE (reference sequence). The V and J ends lost 4 bases and 7 bases, in that order; junction bases with no gene match: 19. The CDR3 here is CASSLQPAGAQIMNEQFF. In DNA form, the CDR3 reads TGTGCCAGCAGCCTCCAACCAGCGGGGGCCCAGATAATGAATGAGCAGTTCTTC.

The chain combines TRBV29-1 with TRBJ1-2; TRBD1 is a possible D gene (6 bases). V shed 5 bases and J shed 3 bases, with 10 bases lying between them. The germline CDR1 and CDR2 sequences are SQVTM and ANQGSEA. CDR3 size: 12 residues. The CDR3 nucleotides are TGCAGCGTTTCAGGGGTATACTATGGCTACACCTTC. Translating it yields CSVSGVYYGYTF. The variable domain in full, with the rest retrieved from reference TRBV29-1 and TRBJ1-2, is SAVISQKPSRDICQRGTSLTIQCQVDSQVTMMFWYRQQPGQSLTLIATANQGSEATYESGFVIDKFPISRPNLTFSTLTVSNMSPEDSSIYLCSVSGVYYGYTFGSGTRLTVV.

The rearrangement joins TRBV6-6 to TRBJ1-2; 7 bases line up with TRBD1. V gave up 6 bases and J gave up 8 bases; unmatched junction bases: 18. This CDR3 has 16 amino acids. From germline, CDR1 is MNHNY and CDR2 SVGAGI (reference sequence). CDR3 in amino acids: CASSPGTDYIWRGYTF. The CDR3 nucleotides read TGTGCCAGCAGCCCGGGGACAGATTATATTTGGCGGGGCTACACCTTC.

The chain is built from TRBV7-6 and TRBJ2-5; 13 nucleotides align to TRBD2. Germline values: CDR1 SGHVS, CDR2 FNYEAQ. CDR3 length: 16 amino acids. V dropped 3 bases and J dropped 2; count of bases not matched to a gene: 3. CDR3 in DNA: TGTGCCAGCAGCTTCGGACTAGCGGGGGCTCAAGAGACCCAGTACTTC. Translated: CASSFGLAGAQETQYF. The full variable domain, in which reference TRBV7-6 and TRBJ2-5 provide the parts outside the CDR3, is GAGVSQSPRYKVTKRGQDVALRCDPISGHVSLYWYRQALGQGPEFLTYFNYEAQQDKSGLPNDRFSAERPEGSISTLTIQRTEQRDSAMYRCASSFGLAGAQETQYFGPGTRLLVL.

This clone was seen a single time. This rearrangement joins TRBV11-2 to TRBJ2-5; 7 bases are shared with TRBD1. Unmatched junction bases numbered 7, after V lost 0 bases and J lost 0 bases. CDR3 length: 17 amino acids. CDR1 is SGHAT and CDR2 is FQNNGV in the germline V gene. The CDR3 DNA reads TGTGCCAGCAGCTTAGATCCCCGGGACAGCTACCAAGAGACCCAGTACTTC. This codes for CASSLDPRDSYQETQYF.

A note on this clone: The sample has other DNA sequences that encode this CDR3 too. This chain connects TRBV18 to TRBJ2-7, with 10 positions matching TRBD1. This CDR3 is 13 amino acids long. The V gene end was trimmed by 3 bases and the J gene end by 5 bases; junction bases not matched to a gene: 1. The germline V gene has CDR1 KGHSH and CDR2 LQKENI. The CDR3 sequence: CASSPGQGNEQYF. As DNA, the CDR3 is TGTGCCAGCTCACCGGGACAGGGGAACGAGCAGTACTTC.

The chain is built from TRBV5-1 and TRBJ2-6, with D perhaps matching TRBD2 (5 bases). The CDR3 loop spans 19 amino acids. The V gene's germline CDR1 is SGHRS and CDR2 YFSETQ. Trimming took off 4 bases at V and 0 bases at J, with 20 bases between the two ends. The CDR3 loop is CASSPTPRGANSGANVLTF. The CDR3 nucleotides read TGCGCCAGCAGCCCGACCCCCCGGGGTGCCAACTCTGGGGCCAACGTCCTGACTTTC.

Note on this clone: The sample contains more than one DNA sequence encoding this CDR3. This chain uses TRBV6-5 with TRBJ1-1; TRBD1 might be the D (6 bases). CDR3 size: 14 residues. Trimming stripped 6 bases from V and 1 base from J, with 12 bases between. Germline V gene lookup returns CDR1 MNHEY and CDR2 SVGAGI. CDR3 nucleotides: TGTGCCAGCAGCTCACCGGGACAGAACACTGAAGCTTTCTTT. Translating it yields CASSSPGQNTEAFF.

CDR3 residues: CASSELGRVGTDTQYF. The CDR3 DNA reads TGTGCCAGCAGTGAACTGGGCAGGGTGGGCACAGATACGCAGTATTTT. The chain combines TRBV25-1 with TRBJ2-3; the D gene is possibly TRBD1 (5 bases). There are 16 residues in the CDR3. Germline assignment: CDR1 MGHDK and CDR2 SYGVNS. V lost 2 bases to trimming and J lost 1 base, with 13 bases between them.

The V and J genes are TRBV5-6 and TRBJ2-7, with D unclear. Germline CDR1 is SGHDT and CDR2 is YYEEEE. This CDR3 has 14 amino acids. Between the trimmed V and J ends, which lost 1 base and 6 bases, there was a span of 14 bases. The CDR3 reads CASSLYDHTIEQYF. For the CDR3, the DNA is TGTGCCAGCAGCTTGTACGATCATACTATCGAGCAGTACTTC. The entire variable domain, with the rest obtained from reference TRBV5-6 and TRBJ2-7, is as follows: DAGVTQSPTHLIKTRGQQVTLRCSPKSGHDTVSWYQQALGQGPQFIFQYYEEEERQRGNFPDRFSGHQFPNYSSELNVNALLLGDSALYLCASSLYDHTIEQYFGPGTRLTVT.

The V and J genes are TRBV27 and TRBJ1-4; no firm D call. Germline CDR1 and CDR2: MNHEY and SMNVEV (reference sequence). With 5 bases removed from V and 2 bases from J, the gap between germline ends came to 9 bases. CDR3 length: 14 amino acids. CDR3 coding DNA: TGTGCCAGCAGTCGGGGAGGGACTAATGAAAAACTGTTTTTT. Residues: CASSRGGTNEKLFF.

The rearrangement links TRBV29-1 to TRBJ2-1, with D maybe TRBD2 (6 bases). The V end lost 4 bases, the J end lost 0 bases, and 10 bases lay between the germline ends. This CDR3 has 14 amino acids. Per the germline V gene, CDR1 is SQVTM and CDR2 is ANQGSEA. CDR3 region: CSVVAASSYNEQFF. The CDR3 region has the DNA TGCAGCGTTGTAGCGGCGAGCTCCTACAATGAGCAGTTCTTC.

The chain couples TRBV7-2 to TRBJ1-6; 9 positions match TRBD1. The trim removed 5 bases at V and 7 bases at J, leaving 6 bases unmatched. CDR1 is SGHTA, CDR2 FQGNSA, per germline. The CDR3 extends over 15 amino acids. CDR3 sequence (DNA): TGTGCCAGCAGCCCCGGGGACAGGGCCAATTCACCCCTCCACTTT. Translation gives CASSPGDRANSPLHF.

The chain recombines TRBV29-1 with TRBJ2-1; D is ambiguous. The V and J ends lost 5 bases and 0 bases respectively, with 5 bases between them. The CDR3 spans 12 residues. Germline lookup yields CDR1 SQVTM and CDR2 ANQGSEA. CDR3 bases: TGCAGCGTTCTGAGCTCCTACAATGAGCAGTTCTTC. Protein product: CSVLSSYNEQFF.

This rearrangement joins TRBV9 to TRBJ2-1, with 11 bases identical to TRBD2. Germline lookup yields CDR1 SGDLS and CDR2 YYNGEE. The CDR3 sequence is 16 residues long. The V and J ends lost 3 bases and 6 bases, in that order; junction bases with no gene match: 8. The CDR3 reads CASSGGIGLAGNEQFF. CDR3 DNA: TGTGCCAGCAGCGGGGGTATAGGACTAGCGGGCAATGAGCAGTTCTTC.

The V call is TRBV19, the J call TRBJ1-4; D gene uncertain. CDR3 length equals 15 residues. CDR1 and CDR2 from the germline V gene are LNHDA and SQIVND (reference sequence). V lost 4 bases to trimming and J lost 6 bases, with 15 bases between them. The CDR3 loop reads CASSKDRGVDEKLFF. As DNA, the CDR3 is TGTGCCAGTAGTAAAGACCGAGGAGTGGATGAAAAACTGTTTTTT. Complete variable domain (other parts from reference TRBV19 and TRBJ1-4): DGGITQSPKYLFRKEGQNVTLSCEQNLNHDAMYWYRQDPGQGLRLIYYSQIVNDFQKGDIAEGYSVSREKKESFPLTVTSAQKNPTAFYLCASSKDRGVDEKLFFGSGTQLSVL.

V gene TRBV7-9 combines with J gene TRBJ2-7; possibly TRBD1 for D (6 bases). V was shortened by 6 bases and J by 1 base, with 10 bases between the two germline ends. Germline CDR1 reads SEHNR; CDR2 reads FQNEAQ (reference sequence). The CDR3 sequence is 13 residues long. CDR3 sequence reads: CASRSGQSYEQYF. CDR3 in DNA: TGTGCCAGCAGATCCGGACAGTCCTACGAGCAGTACTTC. The entire variable domain, with the rest obtained from reference TRBV7-9 and TRBJ2-7, is as follows: DTGVSQNPRHKITKRGQNVTFRCDPISEHNRLYWYRQTLGQGPEFLTYFQNEAQLEKSRLLSDRFSAERPKGSFSTLEIQRTEQGDSAMYLCASRSGQSYEQYFGPGTRLTVT.

This chain joins TRBV7-9 and TRBJ1-5; TRBD1 is a possible D gene (6 bases). Germline CDR1 SEHNR, CDR2 FQNEAQ (reference sequence). The CDR3 length is 14 residues. V was pared by 6 bases and J by 5 bases, with 14 bases between. The DNA for the CDR3 is TGTGCCAGCAGTCTAGGGGACAACCATCAGCCCCAGCATTTT. Protein: CASSLGDNHQPQHF.

The chain carries TRBV7-9 and TRBJ2-7; TRBD1 matches 9 bases. CDR1 is SEHNR, CDR2 FQNEAQ, per germline (reference sequence). The CDR3 runs to 14 residues. Losses at the gene ends were 1 base for V and 3 bases for J; bases not matched to a gene: 1. CDR3 coding DNA: TGTGCCAGCAGCTTAGGGGGACAGGGCTACGAGCAGTACTTC. Protein sequence: CASSLGGQGYEQYF.

This rearrangement joins TRBV20-1 to TRBJ1-1, with a tentative D call TRBD1 (5 bases). CDR3 length equals 11 residues. Trimming stripped 1 base from V and 10 bases from J, with 10 bases between. Germline V gives CDR1 DFQATT, CDR2 SNEGSKA (reference sequence). CDR3 in DNA: TGCAGTGCTAGAGTAGGGGAGGGAGCTTTCTTT. Encoded protein: CSARVGEGAFF.